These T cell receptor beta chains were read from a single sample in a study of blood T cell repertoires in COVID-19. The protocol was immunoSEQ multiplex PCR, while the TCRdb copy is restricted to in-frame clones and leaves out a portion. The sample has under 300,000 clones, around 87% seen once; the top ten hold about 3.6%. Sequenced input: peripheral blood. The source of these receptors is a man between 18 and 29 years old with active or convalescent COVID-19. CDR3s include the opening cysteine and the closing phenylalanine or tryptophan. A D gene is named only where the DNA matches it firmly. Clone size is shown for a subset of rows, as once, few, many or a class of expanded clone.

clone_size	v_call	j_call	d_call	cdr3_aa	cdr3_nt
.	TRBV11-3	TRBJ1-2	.	CASSDRDYGYTF	TGTGCCAGCAGCGACAGAGACTATGGCTACACCTTC
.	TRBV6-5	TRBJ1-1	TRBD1	CASSKQGGLNTEAFF	TGTGCCAGCAGTAAACAGGGGGGGCTGAACACTGAAGCTTTCTTT
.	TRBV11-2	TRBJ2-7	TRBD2	CASSFGLAGVYEQYF	TGTGCCAGCAGCTTCGGACTAGCGGGAGTCTACGAGCAGTACTTC
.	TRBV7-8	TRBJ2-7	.	CASSPRVGAVEQYF	TGTGCCAGCAGCCCTAGGGTGGGAGCAGTCGAGCAGTACTTC
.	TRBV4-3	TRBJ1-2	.	CASSQDVWGGDRNGYTF	TGCGCCAGCAGCCAAGACGTCTGGGGGGGCGATCGGAATGGCTACACCTTC
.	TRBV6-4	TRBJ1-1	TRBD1	CASRRRQGDTEAFF	TGTGCCAGCAGACGTCGACAGGGCGACACTGAAGCTTTCTTT
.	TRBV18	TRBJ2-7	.	CASSPVGFSYEQYF	TGTGCCAGCTCACCCGTCGGTTTCTCCTACGAGCAGTACTTC
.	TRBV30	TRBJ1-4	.	CAGNRVTNEKLFF	TGTGCCGGAAACAGGGTTACTAATGAAAAACTGTTTTTT
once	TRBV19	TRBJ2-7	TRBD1	CASSSQGAYEQYF	TGTGCCAGTAGTTCCCAGGGGGCCTACGAGCAGTACTTC
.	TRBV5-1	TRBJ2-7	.	CASSLSGGGYEQYF	TGCGCCAGCAGCTTGAGTGGGGGCGGCTACGAGCAGTACTTC
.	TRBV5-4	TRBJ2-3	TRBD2	CASSFRTSGMDTQYF	TGTGCCAGCAGCTTCAGGACTAGCGGGATGGATACGCAGTATTTT
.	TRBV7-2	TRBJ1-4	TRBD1	CASRLLGQVNEKLFF	TGTGCCAGCAGGCTCTTGGGACAGGTTAATGAAAAACTGTTTTTT
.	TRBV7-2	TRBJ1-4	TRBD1	CASSPPDRNEKLFF	TGTGCCAGCAGCCCACCGGACAGGAATGAAAAACTGTTTTTT
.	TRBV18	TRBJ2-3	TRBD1	CASSPLGQGTDTQYF	TGTGCCAGCTCACCACTCGGACAGGGTACAGATACGCAGTATTTT
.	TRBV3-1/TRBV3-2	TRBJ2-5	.	CASSQTPGETQYF	TGTGCCAGCAGCCAGACGCCAGGAGAGACCCAGTACTTC
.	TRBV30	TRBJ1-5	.	CAWSTGRISNQPQHF	TGTGCCTGGAGTACAGGAAGGATAAGCAATCAGCCCCAGCATTTT
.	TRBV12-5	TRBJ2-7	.	CASVSDRRAYEQYF	TGTGCTAGTGTTTCCGACAGGAGAGCCTACGAGCAGTACTTC
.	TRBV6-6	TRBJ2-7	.	CASRGAAYEQYF	TGTGCCAGCAGGGGGGCCGCCTACGAGCAGTACTTC
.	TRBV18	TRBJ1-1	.	CASSPGEVMTEAFF	TGTGCCAGCTCACCAGGGGAGGTCATGACTGAAGCTTTCTTT
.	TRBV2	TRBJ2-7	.	CASKGQMSSYEQYF	TGTGCCAGCAAAGGACAGATGAGCTCCTACGAGCAGTACTTC
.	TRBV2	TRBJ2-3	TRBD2	CASSEWTGGPDTQYF	TGTGCCAGCAGTGAATGGACGGGGGGGCCAGATACGCAGTATTTT
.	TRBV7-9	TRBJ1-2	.	CASSPDRLLGYTF	TGTGCCAGCAGCCCTGACAGATTACTAGGCTACACCTTC
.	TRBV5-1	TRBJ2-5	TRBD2	CASSLGAGASQETQYF	TGCGCCAGCAGCTTGGGAGCGGGAGCCTCCCAAGAGACCCAGTACTTC
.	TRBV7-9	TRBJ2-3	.	CASSVSNTQYF	TGTGCCAGCAGCGTGTCTAATACGCAGTATTTT
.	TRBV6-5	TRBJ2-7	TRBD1	CATTGVEYEQYF	TGTGCCACTACAGGGGTCGAATACGAGCAGTACTTC
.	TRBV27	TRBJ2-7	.	CASSSGGGRSYEQYF	TGTGCCAGCAGTTCCGGCGGGGGCAGGTCCTACGAGCAGTACTTC
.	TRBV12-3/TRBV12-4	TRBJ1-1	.	CASGGGWTEAFF	TGTGCCAGCGGCGGGGGGTGGACTGAAGCTTTCTTT
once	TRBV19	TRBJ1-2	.	CASRQGGSNYGYTF	TGTGCCAGTAGACAGGGAGGGAGTAACTATGGCTACACCTTC
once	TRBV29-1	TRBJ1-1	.	CSVKEQGRGAFF	TGCAGCGTGAAGGAACAGGGACGCGGAGCTTTCTTT
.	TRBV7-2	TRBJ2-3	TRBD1	CASSPLAGTGRTDTQYF	TGTGCCAGCAGCCCGTTGGCGGGGACAGGGCGCACAGATACGCAGTATTTT
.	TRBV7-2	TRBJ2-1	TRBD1	CASSFGTGPHNEQFF	TGTGCCAGCAGCTTCGGGACAGGGCCCCACAATGAGCAGTTCTTC
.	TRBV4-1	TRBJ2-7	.	CASSLGRGYEQYF	TGCGCCAGCAGCCTTGGTAGGGGCTACGAGCAGTACTTC